One sample yielded the 18 T cell receptor beta chains listed below, sequenced in a study of T cell repertoires in cytomegalovirus infection. Their cognate antigens are unknown. Using its own MiXCR run on the reads, TCRdb lists one record per CDR3 protein. The sample shows just over 450,000 distinct CDR3 sequences, approximately 40% of them seen only once. This specimen consisted of cultured PBMCs, obtained from culture after CMV antigen stimulation. These receptors were collected from a human donor in good health (CMV status not recorded). Some clones in this sample may be carry-over from other donors' samples.

This CDR3 reads CASYRDTEAFF. The DNA for the CDR3 is TGTGCCAGCTACAGGGACACTGAAGCTTTCTTT. The J gene is TRBJ1-1, the V gene TRBV6-1; D might be TRBD1 (6 bases). The CDR3 has 11 residues. V lost 8 bases and J 3 bases, leaving 7 bases between the germline ends. Looked up from germline, CDR1 is MNHNS and CDR2 is SASEGT.

The CDR3 loop is CATGLGTEAFF. CDR3 DNA sequence: TGTGCCACCGGACTCGGGACAGAAGCTTTCTTT. This chain uses TRBV15 with TRBJ1-1; possibly TRBD1 for D (6 bases). The CDR3 contains 11 residues. V lost 8 bases and J lost 8, with 12 bases in between. CDR1 LNHNV and CDR2 YYDKDF come from the germline V gene (reference sequence).

This chain links TRBV12-3 or TRBV12-4 with TRBJ1-6, with TRBD1 identical over 8 bases. This CDR3 comprises 14 residues. Trimming at V came to 4 bases and at J to 6 bases, leaving 2 bases not matched to a gene. CDR3 sequence reads: CASSWDRLNSPLHF. The CDR3, as DNA: TGTGCCAGCAGTTGGGACAGGCTTAATTCACCCCTCCACTTT.

The V gene is TRBV29-1, the J gene TRBJ2-1; D not certain. Per germline, CDR1 SQVTM and CDR2 ANQGSEA. V was shortened by 5 bases and J by 9 bases, with 11 bases between the two germline ends. CDR3 length: 11 amino acids. CDR3 nucleotide sequence: TGCAGCGTTATTTCCTTCAGTGAGCAGTTCTTC. Translation gives CSVISFSEQFF.

This clonotype was picked up a small number of times. The chain recombines TRBV28 with TRBJ2-1; D unresolved. V lost 5 bases, J lost 5 bases, and 4 bases lay in between. This CDR3 is built from 11 residues. The germline V gene has CDR1 MDHEN and CDR2 SYDVKM. The CDR3 here is CASSINNEQFF. For the CDR3, the DNA is TGTGCCAGCAGTATTAACAATGAGCAGTTCTTC.

V and J are TRBV7-2 and TRBJ2-5, with D maybe TRBD2 (7 bases). The CDR3 is made up of 15 amino acids. The V and J ends lost 8 bases and 1 base respectively, with 17 bases between them. Looked up from germline, CDR1 is SGHTA and CDR2 is FQGNSA. The CDR3 region is CASSGGLGSQETQYF. DNA of the CDR3: TGTGCCAGCTCCGGGGGGCTGGGTAGCCAAGAGACCCAGTACTTC.

The J gene is TRBJ2-4, the V gene TRBV7-8; 9 positions match TRBD2. V gave up 2 bases and J gave up 7 bases; unmatched junction bases: 9. The CDR3 loop spans 16 amino acids. Looked up from germline, CDR1 is SGHVS and CDR2 is FQNEAQ. The CDR3: CASSLQASGEWNIQYF. The CDR3 nucleotides are TGTGCCAGCAGCTTACAGGCTAGCGGGGAGTGGAACATTCAGTACTTC.

This clonotype was detected only a few times. This rearrangement joins TRBV6-2 or TRBV6-3 to TRBJ2-5, with D perhaps TRBD1 (5 bases). Trimming cost V 6 bases and J 4 bases, with 12 bases left between them. Germline values: CDR1 MNHEY, CDR2 SVGEGT. The CDR3 spans 13 residues. CDR3 in DNA: TGTGCCAGCAGCGCACAGGACGGAGAGACCCAGTACTTC. Amino acid sequence: CASSAQDGETQYF.

The count of this clonotype is one. The chain couples TRBV15 to TRBJ1-6; 7 positions match TRBD1. J lost 10 bases, V lost 5 bases, and 11 bases had no gene match. Germline CDR1 and CDR2: LNHNV and YYDKDF (reference sequence). The CDR3 spans 15 residues. CDR3 region: CATSPVDRVGSPLHF. The CDR3 nucleotides are TGTGCCACCAGCCCCGTCGACAGGGTTGGGTCACCCCTCCACTTT. The variable domain in full, with the rest retrieved from reference TRBV15 and TRBJ1-6, is DAMVIQNPRYQVTQFGKPVTLSCSQTLNHNVMYWYQQKSSQAPKLLFHYYDKDFNNEADTPDNFQSRRPNTSFCFLDIRSPGLGDTAMYLCATSPVDRVGSPLHFGNGTRLTVT.

This clonotype was detected a few times. This chain uses TRBV7-9 with TRBJ2-1, with 11 bases fitting TRBD1. Germline loops: CDR1 SEHNR, CDR2 FQNEAQ (reference sequence). The CDR3 spans 14 residues. After removal of 2 bases from V and 11 bases from J, the junction contained 5 bases not matched to a gene. The CDR3 DNA follows: TGTGCCAGCAGCTTATGGGACAGGGGGGGGCAGCAGTTCTTC. Its protein is CASSLWDRGGQQFF.

The rearrangement uses TRBV2 and TRBJ2-1, with TRBD2 matching 12 bases. Per the germline V gene, CDR1 is SNHLY and CDR2 is FYNNEI. The length of the CDR3 is 14 residues. After removal of 9 bases from V and 4 bases from J, the junction contained 4 bases not matched to a gene. Written as DNA, the CDR3 is TGTGCCAGTACTAGCGGGGGGCCTTACAATGAGCAGTTCTTC. It encodes CASTSGGPYNEQFF.

The chain joins TRBV7-2 to TRBJ2-7, with 10 bases aligning to TRBD1. The CDR3 has 14 amino acids. CDR1 and CDR2 (germline): SGHTA, FQGNSA. The V segment lost 5 bases and the J segment 2 bases; nucleotides outside the gene matches: 3. Here the CDR3 reads CASSKTGGAYEQYF. CDR3 nucleotide sequence: TGTGCCAGCAGCAAGACAGGGGGCGCCTACGAGCAGTACTTC.

The chain employs TRBV15 and TRBJ2-1, with D unclear. The CDR3 has 17 amino acids. Germline V gene data show CDR1 as LNHNV and CDR2 as YYDKDF (reference sequence). Trimming removed 4 bases from V and 8 bases from J, with 24 bases in between. This chain's CDR3 is CATSNLPAIRTLDEQFF. The CDR3 region has the DNA TGTGCCACCAGCAACCTCCCCGCGATAAGGACGTTGGATGAGCAGTTCTTC.

The V and J genes are TRBV5-1 and TRBJ2-3, with 8 nucleotides matching TRBD2. Germline V gene lookup returns CDR1 SGHRS and CDR2 YFSETQ. V lost 0 bases, J lost 15 bases, and 6 bases stayed unmatched. CDR3 length equals 12 residues. CDR3 nucleotide sequence: TGCGCCAGCAGCTTGGAACGGGAGGGCCAATATTTT. It specifies CASSLEREGQYF.

This clonotype has more than one count but fewer than ten. This chain's CDR3 is CASSLALRTEAFF. DNA for the CDR3: TGTGCCAGCAGCTTAGCGCTAAGGACTGAAGCTTTCTTT. V and J are TRBV7-7 and TRBJ1-1; no clear D. Trimming stripped 0 bases from V and 5 bases from J, with 7 bases between. Germline lookup yields CDR1 SSHAT and CDR2 FNYEAQ (reference sequence). The CDR3 is 13 amino acids.

This clonotype was counted many times. CDR3 coding DNA: TGTGCCAGCAGCCCCAGGGGACCGAATCAGCCCCAGCATTTT. This gives the protein CASSPRGPNQPQHF. This sequence joins TRBV7-2 and TRBJ1-5; possible D gene TRBD1, 6 bases. V lost 5 bases, J lost 4 bases, and 12 bases lay in between. The germline CDR1 and CDR2 sequences are SGHTA and FQGNSA. This CDR3 contains 14 residues.

This clonotype occurred a few times. The chain links TRBV7-2 to TRBJ2-1; 8 bases align to TRBD2. The CDR3 is made up of 17 amino acids. J gave up 0 bases and V 5 bases, and 9 bases lay outside the gene matches. CDR1 is SGHTA, CDR2 FQGNSA, per germline. CDR3 sequence reads: CASSKGVLAGSYNEQFF. For the CDR3, the DNA is TGTGCCAGCAGCAAAGGGGTGCTAGCGGGCTCCTACAATGAGCAGTTCTTC.

The sample holds a few counts of this clonotype. The chain is built from TRBV2 and TRBJ2-2; no firm D call. Germline loops: CDR1 SNHLY, CDR2 FYNNEI. The V end lost 0 bases, the J end lost 6 bases, and 2 bases lay between the germline ends. CDR3 size: 12 residues. This chain's CDR3 is CASSEAPGELFF. The CDR3 DNA is TGTGCCAGCAGTGAAGCGCCCGGGGAGCTGTTTTTT.